This passage covers 14 T cell receptor beta chains from one sample sequenced in a study of blood T cell repertoires in COVID-19. Using immunoSEQ multiplex PCR, the repertoire was profiled, and TCRdb retains in-frame clones only, with some absent. The sample includes under 450,000 clones, 90% to 95% seen only once; the top ten take about 0.78%. Sequenced material: PBMCs or T cells enriched from blood (not recorded which). The receptors here all came from a woman between 40 and 50 years old who had been exposed to COVID-19.

The chain uses TRBV19 and TRBJ1-1, with D possibly being TRBD1 (6 bases). V was pared by 6 bases and J by 3 bases, with 11 bases between. This CDR3 is built from 13 residues. Germline loops: CDR1 LNHDA, CDR2 SQIVND (reference sequence). CDR3 sequence (DNA): TGTGCCAGTAGACAGGGTAGGGACACTGAAGCTTTCTTT. Translated, it gives CASRQGRDTEAFF.

In its sample, this clone was seen once. This sequence joins TRBV9 and TRBJ1-1; 10 bases are shared with TRBD1. Germline lookup yields CDR1 SGDLS and CDR2 YYNGEE. This CDR3 is built from 15 residues. Losses at the gene ends were 2 bases for V and 3 bases for J; bases not matched to a gene: 4. The CDR3 coding sequence is TGTGCCAGCAGCGTGGGGACAGGGGTTGACACTGAAGCTTTCTTT. It yields the protein CASSVGTGVDTEAFF.

This clone was observed a few times. The chain joins TRBV7-8 to TRBJ2-1, with 10 bases lining up with TRBD1. Germline V gene sequence: CDR1 SGHVS, CDR2 FQNEAQ. The CDR3 has 16 amino acids. The V gene end was trimmed by 4 bases and the J gene end by 8 bases; junction bases not matched to a gene: 11. The CDR3 coding sequence is TGTGCCAGCAGCTATCGAGGGACAGGGGTTTTCGATGAGCAGTTCTTC. It specifies CASSYRGTGVFDEQFF.

The chain couples TRBV5-1 to TRBJ2-2; weak D call: TRBD2 (5 bases). The V end lost 5 bases, the J end lost 3 bases, and 5 bases lay between the germline ends. The CDR3 is made up of 12 amino acids. Germline values: CDR1 SGHRS, CDR2 YFSETQ. In DNA form, the CDR3 reads TGCGCCAGCAGGGACTACACCGGGGAGCTGTTTTTT. Residues: CASRDYTGELFF.

This chain connects TRBV5-1 to TRBJ2-1; possible D gene TRBD1, 5 bases. V was trimmed by 6 bases and J by 10 bases, leaving 20 bases between them. Germline V gene data show CDR1 as SGHRS and CDR2 as YFSETQ. CDR3 length: 14 amino acids. The CDR3 DNA reads as TGCGCCAGCATGCGACAGCCTTCTCTGGGGGAGCAGTTCTTC. Protein sequence: CASMRQPSLGEQFF.

The chain couples TRBV12-3 or TRBV12-4 to TRBJ1-2; D gene unclear. The CDR3 loop spans 13 amino acids. V lost 7 bases, J lost 4 bases, and 13 bases lay in between. This CDR3 is CASTLGAFYGYTF. The DNA of the CDR3 is TGTGCCAGCACTCTCGGAGCGTTCTATGGCTACACCTTC.

The CDR3 DNA follows: TGTGCCAGCAGCTTAGACAGCACGGCTAAATATCAGCCCCAGCATTTT. As protein: CASSLDSTAKYQPQHF. J is TRBJ1-5 and V is TRBV7-2, with unresolved D. V lost 1 base and J 5 bases, leaving 15 bases between the germline ends. The CDR3 runs 16 residues. Germline CDR1 reads SGHTA; CDR2 reads FQGNSA. Full variable domain (outside the CDR3, taken from reference TRBV7-2 and TRBJ1-5): GAGVSQSPSNKVTEKGKDVELRCDPISGHTALYWYRQSLGQGLEFLIYFQGNSAPDKSGLPSDRFSAERTGGSVSTLTIQRTQQEDSAVYLCASSLDSTAKYQPQHFGDGTRLSIL.

This sequence joins TRBV5-1 and TRBJ2-3; possible D gene TRBD1, 6 bases. Germline CDR1 SGHRS, CDR2 YFSETQ. Trimming removed 4 bases from V and 0 bases from J, with 12 bases in between. The CDR3 sequence is 15 residues long. The DNA of the CDR3 is TGCGCCAGCAGCCAAGGACAGCCGAGCACAGATACGCAGTATTTT. Its translation is CASSQGQPSTDTQYF.

The chain recombines TRBV29-1 with TRBJ1-2; 7 nucleotides line up with TRBD1. This CDR3 spans 12 amino acids. CDR1 SQVTM and CDR2 ANQGSEA come from the germline V gene. V was clipped by 2 bases and J by 4 bases; unmatched bases: 1. The CDR3 nucleotides are TGCAGCGTTGAAAGGACAGGCTATGGCTACACCTTC. This translates into CSVERTGYGYTF.

This clone appeared once. V and J are TRBV18 and TRBJ1-2; 10 bases line up with TRBD1. Germline CDR1 and CDR2: KGHSH and LQKENI. The length of the CDR3 is 15 residues. V lost 2 bases to trimming and J lost 4 bases; unmatched junction nucleotides: 4. CDR3 in amino acids: CASSPDRGLGYGYTF. The CDR3 DNA reads as TGTGCCAGCTCACCAGACAGGGGGCTCGGCTATGGCTACACCTTC.

V and J are TRBV5-1 and TRBJ2-3; D unresolved. The CDR3 consists of 14 residues. Germline V gene lookup returns CDR1 SGHRS and CDR2 YFSETQ. Trimming left V 4 bases short and J 0 bases short, with 9 bases between. CDR3 in amino acids: CASSLGSSTDTQYF. DNA for the CDR3: TGCGCCAGCAGCCTTGGCTCTAGCACAGATACGCAGTATTTT.

The chain recombines TRBV19 with TRBJ1-6, with 8 bases lining up with TRBD1. V shed 7 bases, J shed 7 bases, and the junction held 6 bases outside the gene matches. Germline CDR1 reads LNHDA; CDR2 reads SQIVND (reference sequence). This CDR3 spans 14 amino acids. The CDR3 is CASTQGAWNSPLHF. The CDR3 bases are TGTGCCAGTACCCAGGGGGCGTGGAATTCACCCCTCCACTTT.

This chain joins TRBV3-1 (or the pseudogene TRBV3-2) and TRBJ1-1; tentatively, D is TRBD1 (5 bases). The CDR3 contains 14 residues. V shed 2 bases and J shed 1 base, with 8 bases lying between them. Germline V CDR1 and CDR2: LGHDT, YNNKEL (reference sequence). CDR3 in DNA: TGTGCCAGCAGCCAAAGGGGATCGAACACTGAAGCTTTCTTT. Encoded protein: CASSQRGSNTEAFF.

Comment on this clone: Other DNA sequences within the sample encode an identical CDR3. This chain joins TRBV15 and TRBJ2-7, with 11 positions matching TRBD2. The V and J ends lost 1 base and 1 base, in that order; junction bases with no gene match: 0. Germline values: CDR1 LNHNV, CDR2 YYDKDF (reference sequence). The CDR3 has 15 residues. The CDR3 region has the DNA TGTGCCACCAGCAGAGGGACTAGCGGGTCCTACGAGCAGTACTTC. It yields the protein CATSRGTSGSYEQYF.